The 20 T cell receptor beta chains presented below share a single source sample, sequenced in a study of blood T cell repertoires in COVID-19. Generated by immunoSEQ multiplex PCR, the TCRdb table keeps only in-frame clones and is missing some. The sample has 240,000 or so clones; 82% are singletons. Sequences were obtained from peripheral blood. These receptor sequences come from a woman aged 18-29 years with acute or convalescent COVID-19.

The DNA of the CDR3 is TGTGCCACCAGTGATGAACAGGGGGATGAGCAGTTCTTC. Translated: CATSDEQGDEQFF. This chain joins TRBV24-1 and TRBJ2-1, with 8 nucleotides matching TRBD1. The germline gives CDR1 KGHDR, CDR2 SFDVKD. The CDR3 is 13 amino acids. V lost 3 bases and J lost 8; bases outside the gene matches: 2.

The chain recombines TRBV5-1 with TRBJ2-1; no reliable D call. Trimming pared 2 bases from V and 8 bases from J, leaving 11 bases between. There are 13 residues in the CDR3. The germline V gene encodes CDR1 SGHRS and CDR2 YFSETQ. CDR3 coding DNA: TGCGCCAGCAGCTTAATCGACACCCATGAGCAGTTCTTC. This sequence encodes CASSLIDTHEQFF. The full variable domain, in which reference TRBV5-1 and TRBJ2-1 provide the parts outside the CDR3, is KAGVTQTPRYLIKTRGQQVTLSCSPISGHRSVSWYQQTPGQGLQFLFEYFSETQRNKGNFPGRFSGRQFSNSRSEMNVSTLELGDSALYLCASSLIDTHEQFFGPGTRLTVL.

The gene calls are TRBV19 and TRBJ2-1; D gene unclear. Trimming removed 4 bases from V and 5 bases from J, with 15 bases in between. Per the germline V gene, CDR1 is LNHDA and CDR2 is SQIVND (reference sequence). The CDR3 length is 15 residues. The CDR3 nucleotides read TGTGCCAGTAGTAACATCAGACTCCCCAACAATGAGCAGTTCTTC. Translation gives CASSNIRLPNNEQFF.

The rearrangement links TRBV9 to TRBJ2-2; no reliable D call. In germline, CDR1 is SGDLS, CDR2 YYNGEE. V shed 0 bases and J shed 4 bases, with 4 bases lying between them. The CDR3 is 13 residues long. CDR3 sequence (DNA): TGTGCCAGCAGCGTAGTAGCCACCGGGGAGCTGTTTTTT. Residues: CASSVVATGELFF.

The chain has TRBV24-1 and TRBJ2-5, with D possibly being TRBD2 (5 bases). V was clipped by 10 bases and J by 1 base, with 15 bases between them. Germline CDR1 KGHDR, CDR2 SFDVKD. The CDR3 length is 14 residues. The CDR3 DNA reads as TGTGCCACTGGACTGAAAAACTTCCAAGAGACCCAGTACTTC. Protein sequence: CATGLKNFQETQYF.

The gene calls are TRBV5-1 and TRBJ2-1, with 11 bases lining up with TRBD2. The V segment lost 2 bases and the J segment 9 bases; nucleotides outside the gene matches: 10. Germline assignment: CDR1 SGHRS and CDR2 YFSETQ. CDR3 size: 16 residues. The DNA of the CDR3 is TGCGCCAGCAGCTTTGGGCTAGCGGGAGGCGGGGCTGAGCAGTTCTTC. Its translation is CASSFGLAGGGAEQFF. Drawing the rest from reference TRBV5-1 and TRBJ2-1, the complete variable domain is KAGVTQTPRYLIKTRGQQVTLSCSPISGHRSVSWYQQTPGQGLQFLFEYFSETQRNKGNFPGRFSGRQFSNSRSEMNVSTLELGDSALYLCASSFGLAGGGAEQFFGPGTRLTVL.

The chain combines TRBV19 with TRBJ1-2, with TRBD1 matching 9 bases. This CDR3 comprises 14 residues. V was pared by 5 bases and J by 8 bases, with 9 bases of the junction left unmatched. Germline values: CDR1 LNHDA, CDR2 SQIVND (reference sequence). The CDR3 sequence: CASSPGTGRTGYTF. The CDR3 bases are TGTGCCAGTAGTCCGGGGACAGGGAGGACCGGCTACACCTTC.

The chain links TRBV5-1 to TRBJ1-2; TRBD1 matches at 7 bases. Germline V gives CDR1 SGHRS, CDR2 YFSETQ. This CDR3 comprises 13 residues. With V trimmed by 4 bases and J by 4 bases, 4 bases remained unmatched. The CDR3: CASSNGTAYGYTF. In nucleotides, the CDR3 is TGCGCCAGCAGCAACGGGACAGCCTATGGCTACACCTTC. The full variable domain, completed using reference TRBV5-1 and TRBJ1-2, is KAGVTQTPRYLIKTRGQQVTLSCSPISGHRSVSWYQQTPGQGLQFLFEYFSETQRNKGNFPGRFSGRQFSNSRSEMNVSTLELGDSALYLCASSNGTAYGYTFGSGTRLTVV.

The rearrangement joins TRBV2 to TRBJ1-2; 7 bases agree with TRBD1. V was clipped by 7 bases and J by 3 bases; unmatched bases: 2. The CDR3 is made up of 12 amino acids. Looked up from germline, CDR1 is SNHLY and CDR2 is FYNNEI. This CDR3 reads CASKGQYYGYTF. CDR3 DNA sequence: TGTGCCAGCAAGGGACAGTACTATGGCTACACCTTC.

This chain joins TRBV5-6 and TRBJ2-3, with 8 bases fitting TRBD2. The V gene's germline CDR1 is SGHDT and CDR2 YYEEEE. The junction had 6 bases not matched to a gene; V was cut back by 4 bases and J by 2 bases. The CDR3 length is 15 residues. The CDR3: CASSLAGRYTDTQYF. The CDR3 DNA sequence: TGTGCCAGCAGCCTAGCGGGCCGATACACAGATACGCAGTATTTT.

This clone was seen only a few times. V usage is TRBV13 and J usage is TRBJ2-1; 9 bases align to TRBD2. Germline V CDR1 and CDR2: PRHDT, FYEKMQ (reference sequence). CDR3 size: 18 residues. Unmatched junction bases numbered 6, after V lost 0 bases and J lost 0 bases. Here the CDR3 reads CASSLGWSGRSSYNEQFF. The CDR3 DNA reads TGTGCCAGCAGCTTAGGGTGGAGCGGGAGGAGCTCCTACAATGAGCAGTTCTTC.

This clone came up a few times. No conserved phenylalanine or tryptophan ends this CDR3, so it is likely a read error. No DNA is shown, since the ends of the CDR3 on it are uncertain; the CDR3 is the one TCRdb lists. The chain employs TRBV7-2 and TRBJ1-2; the DNA was not compared with TRBD1, the D call given in the table. Inclusive of both ends, the CDR3 amounts to 13 amino acids. Germline V gives CDR1 SGHTA, CDR2 FQGNSA. The CDR3 spells CASSPPGQRALMV.

This clone was seen only a few times. The genes are TRBV7-2 and TRBJ2-1, with a possible D match to TRBD2 (6 bases). Germline CDR1 SGHTA, CDR2 FQGNSA. This CDR3 has 13 residues. V shed 2 bases and J shed 7 bases, with 9 bases lying between them. The DNA for the CDR3 is TGTGCCAGCAGCTTACAGCGGGCAAATGAGCAGTTCTTC. Its protein is CASSLQRANEQFF.

The rearrangement links TRBV29-1 to TRBJ2-3, with TRBD1 identical over 8 bases. In germline, CDR1 is SQVTM, CDR2 ANQGSEA. The junction had 3 bases not matched to a gene; V was cut back by 6 bases and J by 1 base. The CDR3 is 13 amino acids. The CDR3 DNA is TGCAGCGTACAACAGGGGGGCACAGATACGCAGTATTTT. The encoded protein is CSVQQGGTDTQYF.

CDR3 sequence: CASTFSGGTQYF. The CDR3 DNA reads as TGTGCCAGCACCTTTAGTGGTGGGACCCAGTACTTC. This chain uses TRBV12-3 or TRBV12-4 with TRBJ2-5; D remains unclear. V lost 7 bases to trimming and J lost 7 bases, with 13 bases between them. The length of the CDR3 is 12 residues.

V and J are TRBV9 and TRBJ2-7, with D perhaps TRBD2 (5 bases). CDR1 SGDLS and CDR2 YYNGEE come from the germline V gene. CDR3 length equals 14 residues. Between the trimmed V and J ends, which lost 0 bases and 0 bases, there was a span of 7 bases. The DNA of the CDR3 is TGTGCCAGCAGCGTAGGAGGGAGCTCCTACGAGCAGTACTTC. Translated, it gives CASSVGGSSYEQYF.

CDR3 protein: CASSRYQGVGNIQYF. The CDR3 DNA reads TGTGCCAGCAGCAGATACCAAGGGGTAGGGAACATTCAGTACTTC. The rearrangement joins TRBV2 to TRBJ2-4; tentative D call: TRBD1 (5 bases). The length of the CDR3 is 15 residues. Trimming stripped 6 bases from V and 7 bases from J, with 19 bases between. CDR1 is SNHLY and CDR2 is FYNNEI in the germline V gene.

The rearrangement links TRBV2 to TRBJ1-5; no clear D gene. The CDR3 length is 15 residues. CDR1 and CDR2 (germline): SNHLY, FYNNEI. Trimming removed 2 bases from V and 0 bases from J, with 8 bases in between. This CDR3 reads CASSEQLDSNQPQHF. As DNA, the CDR3 is TGTGCCAGCAGTGAACAGCTAGATAGCAATCAGCCCCAGCATTTT.

The chain is built from TRBV20-1 and TRBJ2-1; the D is unclear. V was clipped by 0 bases and J by 8 bases, with 5 bases between them. Germline lookup yields CDR1 DFQATT and CDR2 SNEGSKA (reference sequence). The CDR3 consists of 11 residues. The CDR3 region has the DNA TGCAGTGCTAGAGATCTCTATGAGCAGTTCTTC. Translating gives CSARDLYEQFF.

The chain employs TRBV6-5 and TRBJ2-1, with 11 bases identical to TRBD2. Germline CDR1 and CDR2: MNHEY and SVGAGI. The CDR3 totals 15 residues. The junction had 9 bases not matched to a gene; V was cut back by 6 bases and J by 8 bases. The CDR3 loop reads CASSDLAGGEDEQFF. The CDR3 coding sequence is TGTGCCAGCAGCGATCTAGCGGGAGGTGAGGATGAGCAGTTCTTC.